The source of this T cell receptor (beta chain) is a study of neurological immune-mediated disorders. Points from the study as a whole: The expanded clones of different subjects shared no CDR3 amino acid sequences (suggesting private repertoires in all groups). One related-CDR3 cluster, identified by phylogenetic grouping, held the repertoires of 18 of 34 multiple sclerosis patients and was a possible signature. Multiple sclerosis was found to have the least TCR clonal expansion, below healthy controls, and HTLV-1-associated myelopathy the most.

TCRdb recomputed calls from the 5' RACE reads with MiXCR, one row per CDR3 protein. The sample records about 52,000 distinct CDR3 sequences, about 3.5% being singletons. The junction had 3 bases not matched to a gene; V was cut back by 8 bases and J by 0 bases. The germline gives CDR1 SQVTM, CDR2 ANQGSEA. The CDR3 spans 12 residues. This clonotype was seen ten or more times. No antigen is known for it. The sequence was obtained from a man aged 25 to 40 with multiple sclerosis. The sample consisted of PBMCs. The rearrangement uses TRBV29-1 and TRBJ1-1; 7 nucleotides agree with TRBD1. The CDR3 here is CSSGQVNTEAFF. CDR3 in DNA: TGCAGCTCAGGACAGGTGAACACTGAAGCTTTCTTT.